Below are 30 T cell receptor beta chains sequenced from a single sample in a study of cytomegalovirus exposure and HLA in healthy donors (dated by TCRdb to about 2017). Libraries came from the immunoSEQ multiplex PCR assay. A mixture of 60 forward primers for TCR Vbeta segments and 13 reverse primers for TCR Jbeta segments was used in the multiplex PCR. This immuneACCESS table, as held by TCRdb, lists in-frame sequences with V and J called but not all clones. Of the missing ones, under half trace to an unresolved V gene in checked studies; the others have no known cause. The sample data list about 120,000 clones, and around 81% of these were observed just once. 3.9% of the sample goes to the ten largest clones. Source material: PBMCs. These receptors originate from a woman younger than 45 in good health and CMV-seronegative.

The chain couples TRBV7-2 to TRBJ2-7, with 14 bases fitting TRBD2. Per germline, CDR1 SGHTA and CDR2 FQGNSA. Trimming removed 4 bases from V and 0 bases from J; junction bases left unmatched: 11. The CDR3 runs 19 residues. The CDR3 region has the DNA TGTGCCAGCAGCTCCCCCCCGGGACTAGCGGGAGTGCCCTCCTACGAGCAGTACTTC. This sequence encodes CASSSPPGLAGVPSYEQYF.

V and J are TRBV2 and TRBJ2-7; 7 nucleotides agree with TRBD1. Germline CDR1 is SNHLY and CDR2 is FYNNEI. There are 14 residues in the CDR3. Losses at the gene ends were 4 bases for V and 0 bases for J; bases not matched to a gene: 3. The CDR3 loop reads CASSGDRSSYEQYF. Written as DNA, the CDR3 is TGTGCCAGCAGTGGGGACAGAAGCTCCTACGAGCAGTACTTC.

The chain links TRBV27 to TRBJ1-4, with D perhaps TRBD1 (6 bases). Trimming cost V 5 bases and J 2 bases, with 15 bases left between them. Germline loops: CDR1 MNHEY, CDR2 SMNVEV (reference sequence). The CDR3 runs 16 residues. CDR3 DNA: TGTGCCAGCAGTCCACACAGGGTTTCTACTAATGAAAAACTGTTTTTT. It codes for CASSPHRVSTNEKLFF.

This clone appeared once. J is TRBJ2-3 and V is TRBV27; 12 positions match TRBD2. CDR1 is MNHEY and CDR2 is SMNVEV in the germline V gene (reference sequence). The CDR3 totals 19 residues. V lost 3 bases and J lost 0; bases outside the gene matches: 10. The CDR3 region has the DNA TGTGCCAGCAGTTTTCAGGCTAGCGGGAGGGACTTAAGCACAGATACGCAGTATTTT. This gives the protein CASSFQASGRDLSTDTQYF.

The CDR3 sequence: CASKPGLAGGRETQYF. The DNA of the CDR3 is TGTGCCAGTAAGCCCGGACTAGCGGGAGGGAGAGAGACCCAGTACTTC. J is TRBJ2-5 and V is TRBV19; 15 bases agree with TRBD2. The J segment lost 4 bases and the V segment lost 7 bases, leaving 7 bases of the junction unmatched. Germline values: CDR1 LNHDA, CDR2 SQIVND (reference sequence). This CDR3 spans 16 amino acids.

There are a few counts of this clone. V gene TRBV5-1 combines with J gene TRBJ2-3; 7 nucleotides align to TRBD2. The junction had 8 bases not matched to a gene; V was cut back by 4 bases and J by 0 bases. There are 16 residues in the CDR3. Looked up from germline, CDR1 is SGHRS and CDR2 is YFSETQ. CDR3 in amino acids: CASSPGASGSTDTQYF. As DNA, the CDR3 is TGCGCCAGCAGCCCCGGGGCTAGCGGAAGCACAGATACGCAGTATTTT.

The rearrangement joins TRBV27 to TRBJ1-1; TRBD1 agrees at 10 bases. The CDR3 consists of 14 residues. Trimming took 4 bases from V and 5 from J; bases not matched to a gene: 4. Germline CDR1 reads MNHEY; CDR2 reads SMNVEV (reference sequence). The DNA for the CDR3 is TGTGCCAGCAGTTGGACGGGACAGGGGACTGAAGCTTTCTTT. As protein: CASSWTGQGTEAFF.

This rearrangement joins TRBV6-4 to TRBJ2-1, with TRBD2 identical over 10 bases. Germline assignment: CDR1 MRHNA and CDR2 SNTAGT. This CDR3 has 14 amino acids. V trimming: 3 bases; J trimming: 6 bases; junction bases outside the gene matches: 2. CDR3 nucleotide sequence: TGTGCCAGCAGTGAATCTAGCGGGAGCAATGAGCAGTTCTTC. It specifies CASSESSGSNEQFF.

This clone showed up just once. This chain connects TRBV19 to TRBJ2-2, with TRBD2 matching 7 bases. The V segment lost 3 bases and the J segment 11 bases; nucleotides outside the gene matches: 9. The V gene's germline CDR1 is LNHDA and CDR2 SQIVND (reference sequence). CDR3 length: 14 amino acids. CDR3 coding DNA: TGTGCCAGTAGTATCCCTTTAGCGGGCCAAGAGCTGTTTTTT. It translates to CASSIPLAGQELFF.

The chain combines TRBV5-1 with TRBJ2-5, with a weak D call TRBD2 (6 bases). Near its end, the DNA agrees better with TRBJ2-7, so the J call may be wrong. Germline CDR1 SGHRS, CDR2 YFSETQ. This CDR3 spans 16 amino acids. The CDR3 region is CASSPGSGGGSYEQYF. The CDR3, as DNA: TGCGCCAGCAGCCCTGGGTCCGGTGGGGGGTCCTACGAGCAGTACTTC.

This chain uses TRBV6-4 with TRBJ2-1, with 8 bases identical to TRBD2. This CDR3 has 15 amino acids. Germline V gene data show CDR1 as MRHNA and CDR2 as SNTAGT. With V trimmed by 0 bases and J by 6 bases, 4 bases remained unmatched. This CDR3 is CASSDSYSGGNEQFF. CDR3 in DNA: TGTGCCAGCAGTGACTCATACAGCGGGGGCAATGAGCAGTTCTTC.

The CDR3 here is CASSQGEQAQHF. In DNA form, the CDR3 reads TGTGCCAGCAGCCAGGGGGAGCAGGCCCAGCATTTT. The chain recombines TRBV7-2 with TRBJ1-5; TRBD1 agrees at 7 bases. The V gene end was trimmed by 5 bases and the J gene end by 11 bases; junction bases not matched to a gene: 6. Germline lookup yields CDR1 SGHTA and CDR2 FQGNSA. The CDR3 sequence is 12 residues long.

This chain uses TRBV6-5 with TRBJ1-4; D is ambiguous. With 6 bases removed from V and 8 bases from J, the gap between germline ends came to 16 bases. This CDR3 spans 14 amino acids. CDR1 MNHEY and CDR2 SVGAGI come from the germline V gene. For the CDR3, the DNA is TGTGCCAGCAGGGACGCTACTAGGAGGGAAAAACTGTTTTTT. Its translation: CASRDATRREKLFF.

This clone showed up just once. The J gene is TRBJ2-5, the V gene TRBV7-8, with a weak D call TRBD1 (5 bases). V lost 1 base and J lost 3, with 6 bases in between. CDR1 and CDR2 from the germline V gene are SGHVS and FQNEAQ. The CDR3 covers 13 residues. The CDR3 DNA sequence: TGTGCCAGCAGCTTAGAAGGGGAAGAGACCCAGTACTTC. Its protein is CASSLEGEETQYF.

The J gene is TRBJ1-1, the V gene TRBV7-3; 9 bases are a match to TRBD1. There are 14 residues in the CDR3. V trimming: 5 bases; J trimming: 1 base; junction bases outside the gene matches: 2. The germline gives CDR1 SGHTA, CDR2 FQGTGA. The CDR3, as DNA: TGTGCCAGCAGCCAGGGACAGGGGAACACTGAAGCTTTCTTT. This encodes CASSQGQGNTEAFF.

The chain joins TRBV27 to TRBJ2-3; TRBD2 matches 11 bases. The CDR3 contains 15 residues. The ends lost 2 bases at V and 5 bases at J; junction bases unmatched: 3. The germline gives CDR1 MNHEY, CDR2 SMNVEV (reference sequence). In nucleotides, the CDR3 is TGTGCCAGCAGTTTACCCGGACTAGCGGGAGATACGCAGTATTTT. It yields the protein CASSLPGLAGDTQYF.

V and J are TRBV6-5 and TRBJ2-5, with TRBD1 matching over 10 bases. CDR1 and CDR2 (germline): MNHEY, SVGAGI. V was pared by 5 bases and J by 5 bases, with 5 bases of the junction left unmatched. The CDR3 has 14 residues. The CDR3 spells CASSDRGQRETQYF. DNA of the CDR3: TGTGCCAGCAGTGACAGGGGGCAGAGGGAGACCCAGTACTTC.

The chain has TRBV7-9 and TRBJ2-5, with 9 positions matching TRBD1. V gave up 3 bases and J gave up 2 bases; unmatched junction bases: 4. Per germline, CDR1 SEHNR and CDR2 FQNEAQ (reference sequence). The CDR3 consists of 15 residues. The CDR3 spells CASSFRQGGQETQYF. CDR3 in DNA: TGTGCCAGCAGCTTCCGACAGGGGGGACAAGAGACCCAGTACTTC. Drawing the rest from reference TRBV7-9 and TRBJ2-5, the complete variable domain is DTGVSQNPRHKITKRGQNVTFRCDPISEHNRLYWYRQTLGQGPEFLTYFQNEAQLEKSRLLSDRFSAERPKGSFSTLEIQRTEQGDSAMYLCASSFRQGGQETQYFGPGTRLLVL.

The rearrangement uses TRBV27 and TRBJ2-7; a possible D gene is TRBD2 (7 bases). Deletions cut 4 bases from V and 2 bases from J, with 18 bases between. The CDR3 runs 16 residues. Per germline, CDR1 MNHEY and CDR2 SMNVEV (reference sequence). CDR3 loop: CASSSPGGRAAYEQYF. The CDR3, as DNA: TGTGCCAGCAGTTCGCCCGGGGGGCGGGCCGCCTACGAGCAGTACTTC.

The rearrangement uses TRBV19 and TRBJ2-5, with D tentatively TRBD1 (6 bases). CDR3 length: 15 residues. Germline values: CDR1 LNHDA, CDR2 SQIVND (reference sequence). Trimming stripped 1 base from V and 5 bases from J, with 14 bases between. The CDR3, as DNA: TGTGCCAGTAGTATAGTTCTCAGGGGATTGGAGACCCAGTACTTC. This codes for CASSIVLRGLETQYF.

The chain is built from TRBV19 and TRBJ1-1, with a possible D match to TRBD1 (5 bases). The V gene's germline CDR1 is LNHDA and CDR2 SQIVND (reference sequence). Trimming removed 6 bases at V and 1 base at J, with 15 bases between. The CDR3 is 15 residues long. CDR3 loop: CASRGSGRGNTEAFF. The CDR3 nucleotides read TGTGCCAGTAGAGGGTCAGGGAGGGGGAACACTGAAGCTTTCTTT.

The J gene is TRBJ2-2, the V gene TRBV6-5; D call uncertain. In germline, CDR1 is MNHEY, CDR2 SVGAGI. This CDR3 has 15 residues. Trimming shortened V by 3 bases and J by 1 base, and 9 bases separated the two germline ends. The CDR3 nucleotides read TGTGCCAGCAGTTATAAGCGATGGAACACCGGGGAGCTGTTTTTT. It translates to CASSYKRWNTGELFF.

The chain joins TRBV5-6 to TRBJ2-3; D is possibly TRBD2 (6 bases). The germline V gene encodes CDR1 SGHDT and CDR2 YYEEEE. V gave up 3 bases and J gave up 5 bases, with 19 bases separating them. The CDR3 is made up of 16 amino acids. Here the CDR3 reads CASSSPGETLEDTQYF. The CDR3 bases are TGTGCCAGCAGCTCACCGGGAGAAACGCTAGAAGATACGCAGTATTTT.

Of note for this clone: At one of its ends the junction is not consistent with the germline gene, which may arise from a read error. The genes are TRBV5-1 and TRBJ2-3; 7 bases line up with TRBD2. The CDR3 is 18 amino acids. Per germline, CDR1 SGHRS and CDR2 YFSETQ. The CDR3 DNA reads as TGCGTCAGCAGCTTGTTGGCTAGCGGAGTTATTCGCACAGATACGCAGTATTTT. It encodes CVSSLLASGVIRTDTQYF.

The DNA of the CDR3 is TGTGCCAGCAGCGGTACAATCACTGAAGCTTTCTTT. Protein sequence: CASSGTITEAFF. The chain employs TRBV5-5 and TRBJ1-1, with no clear D. The CDR3 extends over 12 amino acids. Germline V gene data show CDR1 as SGHKS and CDR2 as YYEKEE (reference sequence). Trimming pared 4 bases from V and 4 bases from J, leaving 8 bases between.

As regards this clone: One junction end disagrees with the germline gene, perhaps due to a read error. This sequence joins TRBV15 and TRBJ2-5, with 10 bases matching TRBD2. Germline V gives CDR1 LNHNV, CDR2 YYDKDF (reference sequence). This CDR3 is 17 amino acids long. CDR3 loop: CATSREELAGYQEAQYF. The CDR3 DNA sequence: TGTGCCACCAGCAGAGAAGAACTAGCGGGATACCAAGAGGCCCAGTACTTC.

The chain is built from TRBV4-1 and TRBJ2-1; TRBD2 matches at 10 bases. The CDR3 loop spans 16 amino acids. Germline-derived CDR1 and CDR2 are MGHRA and YSYEKL. V lost 2 bases and J lost 5; bases outside the gene matches: 6. The CDR3 spells CASSQIGTSVNNEQFF. The CDR3 region has the DNA TGCGCCAGCAGCCAAATAGGGACTAGCGTCAACAATGAGCAGTTCTTC.

The CDR3 DNA reads as TGTGCCAGCCTAAGTTTCAGGGTTGGATTTCATGGCTACACCTTC. Translation gives CASLSFRVGFHGYTF. The chain joins TRBV6-5 to TRBJ1-2; D possibly corresponds to TRBD1 (5 bases). There are 15 residues in the CDR3. CDR1 and CDR2 (germline): MNHEY, SVGAGI. The ends were cut back, 8 bases at V and 6 bases at J, with 22 bases in the middle.

In its sample, this clone was seen once. The chain has TRBV7-7 and TRBJ2-2; D gene ambiguous. CDR1 and CDR2 (germline): SSHAT, FNYEAQ (reference sequence). Deletions cut 1 base from V and 6 bases from J, with 9 bases between. The CDR3 totals 14 residues. The CDR3 here is CASSLDRESGELFF. The DNA of the CDR3 is TGTGCCAGCAGCTTAGATAGAGAGTCCGGGGAGCTGTTTTTT.

CDR3 DNA sequence: TGTGCCAGCAGCCCAGGGGGGACAGCAGATACGCAGTATTTT. Residues: CASSPGGTADTQYF. The chain links TRBV6-1 to TRBJ2-3; tentative D call: TRBD1 (7 bases). The V end was cut by 6 bases, the J end by 4 bases, with 14 bases between. Germline V gene sequence: CDR1 MNHNS, CDR2 SASEGT. The CDR3 length is 14 residues.